The present T cell receptor (beta chain) was sequenced within a study of radiotherapy plus CTLA-4 blockade in lung cancer. The overall study: Disease control was present in roughly a third of patients, and objective responses in around 20%.

CTLA-4 blockade using ipilimumab, together with focal radiation, was received by patients with chemo-refractory metastatic non-small-cell lung cancer. Clones were sequenced by immunoSEQ multiplex PCR, and TCRdb holds only the in-frame ones, with some missing. Here the sample spans tens of thousands of clones, 60% to 80% being singletons. For this clone: The antigen is unknown.

Findings and caveats of the study: There was expansion of tumor-derived TCR clones in blood after radiotherapy plus ipilimumab. Reported findings show early blood T cell clone dynamics, with interferon-beta, best predicted response.

This CDR3 is built from 15 residues. V lost 2 bases, J lost 1 base, and 11 bases lay in between. Germline-derived CDR1 and CDR2 are SGHVS and FNYEAQ. The chain couples TRBV7-6 to TRBJ1-1; unclear D gene. The sample here was peripheral blood, taken from a patient treated with radiotherapy plus ipilimumab. This sequence was found in a human donor with non-small cell lung cancer whose response to radiotherapy plus ipilimumab could not be evaluated. CDR3 region: CASSLQPGGNTEAFF. In DNA form, the CDR3 reads TGTGCCAGCAGCTTACAACCGGGTGGGAACACTGAAGCTTTCTTT.